These 15 T cell receptor beta chains share one sample of origin, sequenced in a study of spatial heterogeneity in lung cancer. TCRdb reprocessed the 5' RACE reads with MiXCR, giving one entry per CDR3 protein. The sample yields tens of thousands of distinct CDR3 sequences, about 12% seen once. The sample's time point: blood at routine non-recurrence follow-up after resection. The material was PBMCs, obtained at follow-up. The receptors come from a male donor with early-stage non-small cell lung cancer.

This clonotype was counted many times. V gene TRBV7-2 combines with J gene TRBJ1-5; 10 bases are a match to TRBD1. The CDR3 covers 15 residues. Germline assignment: CDR1 SGHTA and CDR2 FQGNSA. The trim removed 5 bases at V and 4 bases at J, leaving 5 bases unmatched. CDR3 loop: CASSAGQGSNQPQHF. The CDR3, as DNA: TGTGCCAGCAGCGCGGGACAGGGGAGTAATCAGCCCCAGCATTTT.

V gene TRBV12-3 or TRBV12-4 combines with J gene TRBJ1-2; no firm D call. V lost 7 bases and J lost 0, with 12 bases in between. CDR3 size: 14 residues. CDR3 residues: CASKQTVTNYGYTF. CDR3 in DNA: TGTGCCAGCAAGCAGACGGTAACTAACTATGGCTACACCTTC.

The table lists this clonotype with many counts. The V gene is TRBV20-1, the J gene TRBJ1-2; D gene ambiguous. The CDR3 totals 11 residues. V lost 1 base, J lost 7 bases, and 7 bases lay in between. Germline loops: CDR1 DFQATT, CDR2 SNEGSKA (reference sequence). Here the CDR3 reads CSARASRGYTF. The CDR3 DNA sequence: TGCAGTGCTAGAGCATCCCGTGGCTACACCTTC.

This clonotype showed up many times. V gene TRBV7-9 combines with J gene TRBJ2-3; D is possibly TRBD2 (5 bases). Trimming pared 1 base from V and 1 base from J, leaving 9 bases between. The V gene's germline CDR1 is SEHNR and CDR2 FQNEAQ (reference sequence). The CDR3 loop spans 15 amino acids. This CDR3 is CASSLGGSGTDTQYF. DNA of the CDR3: TGTGCCAGCAGCTTAGGAGGGTCGGGCACAGATACGCAGTATTTT.

V gene TRBV11-2 combines with J gene TRBJ2-7; possibly TRBD2 for D (5 bases). There are 15 residues in the CDR3. The V gene's germline CDR1 is SGHAT and CDR2 FQNNGV. V shed 4 bases and J shed 3 bases, with 16 bases lying between them. The CDR3 spells CASSSVQRTFYEQYF. CDR3 in DNA: TGTGCCAGCAGCTCGGTACAGCGGACCTTCTACGAGCAGTACTTC. Full variable domain (rest looked up from reference TRBV11-2 and TRBJ2-7): EAGVAQSPRYKIIEKRQSVAFWCNPISGHATLYWYQQILGQGPKLLIQFQNNGVVDDSQLPKDRFSAERLKGVDSTLKIQPAKLEDSAVYLCASSSVQRTFYEQYFGPGTRLTVT.

This clonotype has at least ten counts. The chain has TRBV20-1 and TRBJ1-2, with TRBD1 identical over 8 bases. CDR3 length: 12 residues. Germline CDR1 reads DFQATT; CDR2 reads SNEGSKA (reference sequence). V trimming: 6 bases; J trimming: 2 bases; junction bases outside the gene matches: 2. In DNA, the CDR3 is TGCAGTGCACGGACAGGGAACTATGGCTACACCTTC. Amino acids: CSARTGNYGYTF.

This clonotype was seen at least ten times. This chain uses TRBV3-1 with TRBJ1-3; D remains ambiguous. The CDR3 has 15 amino acids. V lost 1 base and J 0 bases, leaving 7 bases between the germline ends. Germline V gives CDR1 LGHDT, CDR2 YNNKEL (reference sequence). CDR3 in DNA: TGTGCCAGCAGCCAAGTGGGGTTCTCTGGAAACACCATATATTTT. It encodes CASSQVGFSGNTIYF.

The V call is TRBV5-6, the J call TRBJ1-5, with TRBD1 matching over 7 bases. This CDR3 region has 15 residues. V trimming: 1 base; J trimming: 5 bases; junction bases outside the gene matches: 6. Germline V gene lookup returns CDR1 SGHDT and CDR2 YYEEEE. CDR3 protein: CASSLTGDRDQPQHF. The CDR3 coding sequence is TGTGCCAGCAGCTTGACAGGGGATCGAGATCAGCCCCAGCATTTT. Looking up the rest from reference TRBV5-6 and TRBJ1-5 gives the full variable domain: DAGVTQSPTHLIKTRGQQVTLRCSPKSGHDTVSWYQQALGQGPQFIFQYYEEEERQRGNFPDRFSGHQFPNYSSELNVNALLLGDSALYLCASSLTGDRDQPQHFGDGTRLSIL.

The sample holds a few counts of this clonotype. The chain carries TRBV5-1 and TRBJ2-7, with D perhaps TRBD1 (6 bases). This CDR3 spans 16 amino acids. The germline V gene has CDR1 SGHRS and CDR2 YFSETQ. The ends were cut back, 1 base at V and 6 bases at J, with 20 bases in the middle. CDR3 sequence: CASSLREGRGGTEQYF. The CDR3 DNA reads as TGCGCCAGCAGCTTGCGTGAGGGCCGAGGGGGTACCGAGCAGTACTTC.

This clonotype was observed many times. The chain recombines TRBV7-2 with TRBJ2-1; 10 nucleotides agree with TRBD2. V was pared by 5 bases and J by 4 bases, with 11 bases of the junction left unmatched. The CDR3 consists of 17 residues. Germline lookup yields CDR1 SGHTA and CDR2 FQGNSA. The CDR3 DNA reads TGTGCCAGCAGCCCCGGGGCTAGCGGGAGACGGTACAATGAGCAGTTCTTC. It is translated as CASSPGASGRRYNEQFF.

This clonotype has at least ten counts. The chain couples TRBV12-3 or TRBV12-4 to TRBJ2-3; 10 bases align to TRBD2. V dropped 3 bases and J dropped 5; count of bases not matched to a gene: 2. The CDR3 totals 14 residues. CDR3 in DNA: TGTGCCAGCAGTTTGGAGCGGGAGGGAGATACGCAGTATTTT. Translating it yields CASSLEREGDTQYF.

This clonotype was seen at least ten times. The chain employs TRBV29-1 and TRBJ1-1; D is unclear. The CDR3 has 12 residues. Trimming removed 7 bases at V and 0 bases at J, with 9 bases between. Germline CDR1 and CDR2: SQVTM and ANQGSEA. The CDR3 region has the DNA TGCAGCGGCGACCCCCTGAACACTGAAGCTTTCTTT. As protein: CSGDPLNTEAFF.

This clonotype turned up a few times. The chain has TRBV10-3 and TRBJ2-3; D is uncertain. The CDR3 totals 13 residues. Germline-derived CDR1 and CDR2 are ENHRY and SYGVKD. V lost 7 bases to trimming and J lost 0 bases, with 8 bases between them. The CDR3: CAITPGSTDTQYF. DNA of the CDR3: TGTGCCATCACTCCGGGCAGCACAGATACGCAGTATTTT.

This clonotype has at least ten counts. This chain links TRBV20-1 with TRBJ1-6, with D unresolved. CDR3 length equals 14 residues. CDR1 and CDR2 (germline): DFQATT, SNEGSKA (reference sequence). The V end was cut by 0 bases, the J end by 7 bases, with 10 bases between. The CDR3: CSARDLATNSPLHF. The CDR3 DNA sequence: TGCAGTGCTAGAGATCTGGCAACCAATTCACCCCTCCACTTT.

This clonotype was seen many times. The V gene is TRBV5-4, the J gene TRBJ1-3; D gene ambiguous. Germline values: CDR1 SGHNT, CDR2 YYREEE (reference sequence). Deletions cut 7 bases from V and 8 bases from J, with 13 bases between. CDR3 length: 12 amino acids. In DNA, the CDR3 is TGTGCCAGCTCGGGCCTCGCGGACACCATATATTTT. This encodes CASSGLADTIYF.